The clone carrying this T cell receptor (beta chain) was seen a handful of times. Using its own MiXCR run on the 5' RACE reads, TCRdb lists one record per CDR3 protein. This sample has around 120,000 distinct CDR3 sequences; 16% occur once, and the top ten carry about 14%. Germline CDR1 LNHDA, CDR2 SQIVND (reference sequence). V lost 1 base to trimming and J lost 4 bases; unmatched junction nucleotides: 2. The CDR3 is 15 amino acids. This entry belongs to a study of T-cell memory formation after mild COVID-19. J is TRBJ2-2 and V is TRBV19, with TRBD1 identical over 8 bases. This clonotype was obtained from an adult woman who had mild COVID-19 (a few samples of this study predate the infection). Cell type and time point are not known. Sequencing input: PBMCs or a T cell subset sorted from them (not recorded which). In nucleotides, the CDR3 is TGTGCCAGTAGTATAGGACAGGGGCGCACCGGGGAGCTGTTTTTT. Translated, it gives CASSIGQGRTGELFF.